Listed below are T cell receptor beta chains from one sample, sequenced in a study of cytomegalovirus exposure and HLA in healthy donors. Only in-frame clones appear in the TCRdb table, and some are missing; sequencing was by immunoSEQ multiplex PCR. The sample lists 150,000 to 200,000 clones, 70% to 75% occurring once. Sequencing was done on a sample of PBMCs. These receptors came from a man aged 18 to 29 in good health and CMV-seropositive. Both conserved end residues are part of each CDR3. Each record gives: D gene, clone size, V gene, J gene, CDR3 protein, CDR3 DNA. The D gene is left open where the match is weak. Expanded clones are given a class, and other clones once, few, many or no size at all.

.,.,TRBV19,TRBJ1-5,CASSIEQVDQPQHF,TGTGCCAGTAGTATAGAGCAGGTTGATCAGCCCCAGCATTTT
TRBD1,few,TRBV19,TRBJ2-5,CASSINDRGETQYF,TGTGCCAGTAGTATAAACGACAGGGGAGAGACCCAGTACTTC
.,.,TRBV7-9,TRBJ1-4,CASSQGQGREKLFF,TGTGCCAGCAGCCAGGGCCAGGGTAGGGAAAAACTGTTTTTT
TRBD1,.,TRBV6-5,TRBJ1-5,CASSYRTGQPQHF,TGTGCCAGCAGTTACCGGACAGGACAGCCCCAGCATTTT
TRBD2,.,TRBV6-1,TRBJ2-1,CASNPGSGSPSEQFF,TGTGCCAGCAATCCGGGTAGCGGGAGTCCTAGTGAGCAGTTCTTC
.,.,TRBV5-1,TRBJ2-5,CASSDQRGGTQYF,TGCGCCAGCAGCGATCAGAGGGGAGGGACCCAGTACTTC
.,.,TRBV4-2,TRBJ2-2,CASSQERGSGTGELFF,TGTGCCAGCAGCCAAGAAAGGGGGTCGGGAACCGGGGAGCTGTTTTTT
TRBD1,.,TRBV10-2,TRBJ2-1,CASSLSQGTYNEQFF,TGCGCCAGCAGCCTATCACAGGGGACATACAATGAGCAGTTCTTC
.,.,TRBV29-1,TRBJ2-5,CSVEGGLARQTQYF,TGCAGCGTTGAGGGGGGGCTAGCGAGGCAGACCCAGTACTTC
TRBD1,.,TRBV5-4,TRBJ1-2,CASRRTGEGGYTF,TGTGCCAGCAGACGGACAGGGGAGGGGGGCTACACCTTC
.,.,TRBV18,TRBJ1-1,CASSPAGPEAFF,TGTGCCAGCTCACCCGCGGGACCCGAAGCTTTCTTT
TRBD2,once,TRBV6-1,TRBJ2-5,CASTSLAGVETQYF,TGTGCCAGCACATCGCTAGCGGGAGTAGAGACCCAGTACTTC
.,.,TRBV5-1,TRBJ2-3,CASSLAPAGTSTDTQYF,TGCGCCAGCAGCTTGGCCCCGGCAGGAACTAGCACAGATACGCAGTATTTT
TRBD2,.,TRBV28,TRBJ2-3,CATRTSDTDTQYF,TGTGCCACCCGGACTAGCGACACAGATACGCAGTATTTT
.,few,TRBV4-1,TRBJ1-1,CASSQVKGDTEAFF,TGCGCCAGCAGCCAAGTAAAAGGGGACACTGAAGCTTTCTTT
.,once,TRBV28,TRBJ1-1,CASSPLRGNTEAFF,TGTGCCAGCAGTCCCCTGAGAGGGAACACTGAAGCTTTCTTT
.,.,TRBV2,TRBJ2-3,CASSKLEGSDTQYF,TGTGCCAGCAGTAAACTGGAGGGATCAGATACGCAGTATTTT
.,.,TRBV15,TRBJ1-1,CATSRAADNTEAFF,TGTGCCACCAGCAGAGCTGCGGATAACACTGAAGCTTTCTTT
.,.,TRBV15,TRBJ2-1,CATSRARSYYNEQFF,TGTGCCACCAGCAGAGCCAGGTCGTATTACAATGAGCAGTTCTTC
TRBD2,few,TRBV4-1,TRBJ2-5,CASSPSGLAGPQETQYF,TGCGCCAGCAGCCCCTCAGGACTAGCGGGACCTCAAGAGACCCAGTACTTC
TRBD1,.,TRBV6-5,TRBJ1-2,CASRLNRGDGYTF,TGTGCCAGCAGACTTAACAGGGGGGATGGCTACACCTTC
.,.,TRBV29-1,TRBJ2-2,CSAELGTGEFF,TGCAGCGCCGAATTGGGGACGGGGGAGTTTTTT
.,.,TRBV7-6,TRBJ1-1,CASSFQGSSQAFF,TGTGCCAGCAGCTTTCAAGGGAGCTCTCAAGCTTTCTTT
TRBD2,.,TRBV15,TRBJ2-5,CATSTRGGGETQYF,TGTGCCACCAGCACCCGGGGGGGCGGAGAGACCCAGTACTTC
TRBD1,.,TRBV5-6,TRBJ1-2,CASSIDRGPFYGYTF,TGTGCCAGCAGCATAGACAGGGGGCCCTTCTATGGCTACACCTTC
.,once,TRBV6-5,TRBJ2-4,CASSQGMGFIQYF,TGTGCCAGCTCACAGGGCATGGGATTCATTCAGTACTTC
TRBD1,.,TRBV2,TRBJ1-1,CASSAGTVNTEAFF,TGTGCCAGCAGCGCCGGGACAGTCAACACTGAAGCTTTCTTT
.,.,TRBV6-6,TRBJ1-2,CASSQQGNYGYTF,TGTGCCAGCAGTCAACAGGGTAACTATGGCTACACCTTC
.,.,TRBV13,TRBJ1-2,CASSLVSQGGYTF,TGTGCCAGCAGCTTAGTGTCACAGGGTGGCTACACCTTC
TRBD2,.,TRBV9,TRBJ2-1,CASSPRGGGEDEQFF,TGTGCCAGCAGCCCCCGGGGCGGGGGGGAGGATGAGCAGTTCTTC
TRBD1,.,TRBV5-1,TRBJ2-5,CASSWGTGGEETQYF,TGCGCCAGCAGCTGGGGGACAGGGGGCGAAGAGACCCAGTACTTC
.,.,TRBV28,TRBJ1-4,CASSWIIRREKLFF,TGTGCCAGCAGCTGGATCATCCGGCGGGAAAAACTGTTTTTT
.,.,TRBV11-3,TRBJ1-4,CASSSSPEKLFF,TGTGCCAGCAGCTCCAGTCCCGAAAAACTGTTTTTT
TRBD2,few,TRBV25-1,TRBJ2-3,CASSGLAGADTQYF,TGTGCCAGCTCCGGACTAGCGGGAGCCGATACGCAGTATTTT
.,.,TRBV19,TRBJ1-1,CASSITPTEAFF,TGTGCCAGTAGTATAACTCCCACTGAAGCTTTCTTT
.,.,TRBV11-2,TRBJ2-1,CASSSTARGESERFF,TGTGCCAGCAGCTCCACGGCCAGGGGGGAGTCCGAGCGGTTCTTC
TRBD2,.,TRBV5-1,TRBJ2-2,CASSLYGGVTSGELFF,TGCGCCAGCAGCTTGTATGGGGGGGTAACCTCCGGGGAGCTGTTTTTT
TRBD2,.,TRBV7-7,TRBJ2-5,CASSLGGLAGARETQYF,TGTGCTAGCAGCCTGGGGGGACTAGCGGGGGCCAGAGAGACCCAGTACTTC
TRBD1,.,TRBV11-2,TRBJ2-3,CASSLHRGQSTDTQYF,TGTGCCAGCAGCTTACACAGGGGGCAAAGCACAGATACGCAGTATTTT
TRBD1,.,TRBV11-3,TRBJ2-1,CASSLGGTGSYNEQFF,TGTGCCAGCAGCTTAGGGGGGACAGGGTCCTACAATGAGCAGTTCTTC
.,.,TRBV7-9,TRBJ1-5,CASIQAGGALGSNQPQHF,TGTGCCAGCATCCAAGCCGGGGGGGCGCTAGGTAGCAATCAGCCCCAGCATTTT